This T cell receptor (beta chain) was sequenced during a study of blood T cell repertoires in COVID-19. Assay: immunoSEQ multiplex PCR; the TCRdb copy retains only in-frame clones and omits some. This sample has roughly 120,000 clones, with 85% to 90% found just once. Germline assignment: CDR1 MDHEN and CDR2 SYDVKM. V lost 5 bases, J lost 5 bases, and 11 bases stayed unmatched. The CDR3 has 16 amino acids. The sequenced sample was peripheral blood. The chain uses TRBV28 and TRBJ2-3; the match to TRBD2 covers 9 bases. The receptor was isolated from a man aged 60 to 69 with acute or convalescent COVID-19. CDR3 loop: CASSRLLAGVKDTQYF. In DNA, the CDR3 is TGTGCCAGCAGTCGACTATTAGCGGGAGTAAAAGATACGCAGTATTTT.